Below, one T cell receptor beta chain is given with its context. What it binds is unknown. The sample belongs to a study of blood T cell dynamics during melanoma immunotherapy. Only in-frame clones appear in the TCRdb table, and some are missing; sequencing was by immunoSEQ multiplex PCR. The table has about 960 clones, about 93% seen once. Time point here: week 3, after first cycle of checkpoint inhibitor. Study-wide results and limits: The study could not tell melanoma-specific clones from general immune activation.

The sequencing here drew on effector memory CD8+ T cells from blood, taken from a patient treated with checkpoint blockade. The source of this sequence is a human donor with melanoma.

The CDR3 DNA follows: TGTGCCAGCAGCTTAGCAGGGGGAAACTACGAGCAGTACTTC. It encodes CASSLAGGNYEQYF. The genes are TRBV11-2 and TRBJ2-7; 7 bases agree with TRBD1. Trimming removed 1 base from V and 3 bases from J; junction bases left unmatched: 3. The germline CDR1 and CDR2 sequences are SGHAT and FQNNGV. This CDR3 spans 14 amino acids.